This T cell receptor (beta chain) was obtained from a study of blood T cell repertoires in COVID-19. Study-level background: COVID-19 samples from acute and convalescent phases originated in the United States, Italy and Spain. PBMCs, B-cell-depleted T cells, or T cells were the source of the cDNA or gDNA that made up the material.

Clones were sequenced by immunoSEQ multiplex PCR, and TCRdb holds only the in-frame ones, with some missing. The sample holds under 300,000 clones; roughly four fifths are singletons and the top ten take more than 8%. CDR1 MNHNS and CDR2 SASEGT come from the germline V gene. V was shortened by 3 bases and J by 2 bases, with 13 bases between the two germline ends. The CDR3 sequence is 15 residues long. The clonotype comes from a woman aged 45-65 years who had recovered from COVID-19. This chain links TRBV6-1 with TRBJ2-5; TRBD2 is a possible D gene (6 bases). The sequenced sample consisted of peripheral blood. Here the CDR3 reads CASSEGPGLQETQYF. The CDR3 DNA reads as TGTGCCAGCAGTGAGGGCCCGGGACTGCAAGAGACCCAGTACTTC.